This T cell receptor beta chain originates from a study of control samples from healthy donors and cancer patients. The CDR3 loop spans 16 amino acids. The V gene end was trimmed by 1 base and the J gene end by 5 bases; junction bases not matched to a gene: 9. Germline CDR1 is SGHRS and CDR2 is YFSETQ. The method was immunoSEQ multiplex PCR; TCRdb's version includes in-frame clones alone and lacks a portion of them. The table lists about 26,000 clones, 65% to 90% of them singletons, with 6.5% to 7% in the top ten. The chain has TRBV5-1 and TRBJ1-2; 9 bases match TRBD1. Specimen: PBMCs. The source of this sequence is a woman aged 60 to 75 with head and neck cancer. The chain's CDR3 is CASSLTGTGYTYGYTF. Here the CDR3 DNA reads TGCGCCAGCAGCTTGACCGGGACAGGGTATACTTATGGCTACACCTTC.